This T cell receptor beta chain was sequenced during a study of radiotherapy plus CTLA-4 blockade in lung cancer. Study-level information: The study recorded objective responses in about 20% of patients and disease control in 31%.

Sequencing was performed with immunoSEQ multiplex PCR; in TCRdb, only in-frame clones are kept and a portion is missing. Here the sample spans 58,000 or so clones, around 85% being singletons. Trimming pared 4 bases from V and 5 bases from J, leaving 8 bases between. CDR3 size: 11 residues. The V gene's germline CDR1 is GTSNPN and CDR2 SVGIG (reference sequence). Notes on this clone: Antigen specificity is unknown.

Focal radiation with ipilimumab CTLA-4 blockade was given to patients with chemo-refractory metastatic non-small-cell lung cancer. General study points: Reports identified early blood T cell clone dynamics, with interferon-beta, as the best response predictor. Expansion of tumor-derived TCR clones was observed in blood after radiotherapy plus ipilimumab.

The source of this sequence is a human donor with non-small cell lung cancer who had a complete response to radiotherapy plus ipilimumab. The chain carries TRBV30 and TRBJ1-2, with D perhaps matching TRBD1 (5 bases). The source was peripheral blood, collected from a patient treated with radiotherapy plus ipilimumab. CDR3 DNA: TGTGCCTGGACAGGGATGTATGGCTACACCTTC. The encoded protein is CAWTGMYGYTF.